Listed here are 10 T cell receptor beta chains from one sample, sequenced in a study of blood T cell repertoires in COVID-19. Some clones are missing from TCRdb's copy, which holds only in-frame ones; the method was immunoSEQ multiplex PCR. The top ten hold roughly 3% of the sample, which has about 100,000 clones, 80% to 90% seen once. What was sequenced was PBMCs or T cells enriched from blood (not recorded which). These receptors all come from a woman aged 50 to 60 who had recovered from COVID-19.

The chain joins TRBV6-5 to TRBJ1-2, with 7 nucleotides matching TRBD1. This CDR3 is 13 amino acids long. V was pared by 6 bases and J by 4 bases, with 5 bases of the junction left unmatched. Per germline, CDR1 MNHEY and CDR2 SVGAGI. The CDR3 is CASSPTGPYGYTF. The CDR3 DNA sequence: TGTGCCAGCAGCCCGACAGGGCCCTATGGCTACACCTTC.

The chain uses TRBV5-1 and TRBJ2-7, with D hard to call. The CDR3 totals 14 residues. V lost 1 base and J lost 0, with 8 bases in between. The V gene's germline CDR1 is SGHRS and CDR2 YFSETQ. The CDR3 loop reads CASSLSADSYEQYF. DNA for the CDR3: TGCGCCAGCAGCTTGTCCGCGGACTCCTACGAGCAGTACTTC.

This chain links TRBV7-9 with TRBJ1-2; 8 bases fit TRBD1. The CDR3 runs 16 residues. The germline V gene encodes CDR1 SEHNR and CDR2 FQNEAQ (reference sequence). The J segment lost 0 bases and the V segment lost 0 bases, leaving 3 bases of the junction unmatched. The chain's CDR3 is CASSLAPRGPNYGYTF. The CDR3 DNA sequence: TGTGCCAGCAGCTTAGCGCCCAGGGGGCCTAACTATGGCTACACCTTC.

The chain combines TRBV6-6 with TRBJ2-7; D may be TRBD1 (5 bases). Germline assignment: CDR1 MNHNY and CDR2 SVGAGI (reference sequence). This CDR3 spans 14 amino acids. Trimming took off 2 bases at V and 3 bases at J, with 11 bases between the two ends. CDR3 bases: TGTGCCAGCAGTTACGAAGACAGTGGCTACGAGCAGTACTTC. Its translation: CASSYEDSGYEQYF.

The genes are TRBV28 and TRBJ1-1, with D tentatively TRBD1 (6 bases). V dropped 2 bases and J dropped 0 bases, with 10 bases sitting between them. This CDR3 comprises 15 residues. Germline CDR1 is MDHEN and CDR2 is SYDVKM. DNA of the CDR3: TGTGCCAGCAGTTTACCGGACAGCATGAACACTGAAGCTTTCTTT. This encodes CASSLPDSMNTEAFF.

About this clone itself: The junction shows a germline mismatch at one end, possibly a read error. This chain connects TRBV10-2 to TRBJ2-7; the D gene is possibly TRBD1 (6 bases). The length of the CDR3 is 16 residues. The germline CDR1 and CDR2 sequences are WSHSY and SAAADI. The CDR3 DNA sequence: TGCGCCAGCAGTGATTGGGTCAGGGACACCTCCCACGAGCAGTACTTC. Amino acids: CASSDWVRDTSHEQYF.

The V call is TRBV5-1, the J call TRBJ2-5; 7 bases are a match to TRBD2. The length of the CDR3 is 13 residues. V dropped 4 bases and J dropped 6; count of bases not matched to a gene: 6. Germline loops: CDR1 SGHRS, CDR2 YFSETQ. The CDR3 loop is CASSGPTSQTQYF. The CDR3 coding sequence is TGCGCCAGCAGCGGACCGACTAGCCAGACCCAGTACTTC.

The chain links TRBV7-2 to TRBJ2-1; 10 nucleotides line up with TRBD2. V gave up 5 bases and J gave up 7 bases; unmatched junction bases: 11. The V gene's germline CDR1 is SGHTA and CDR2 FQGNSA. The CDR3 contains 16 residues. The CDR3 nucleotides are TGTGCCAGCAGCGATCGTCTAGCGGGAGCCCTTAATGAGCAGTTCTTC. This gives the protein CASSDRLAGALNEQFF.

The chain carries TRBV4-1 and TRBJ2-1; no definite D call. Germline CDR1 reads MGHRA; CDR2 reads YSYEKL. This CDR3 region has 12 residues. The V and J ends lost 0 bases and 10 bases respectively, with 7 bases between them. The chain's CDR3 is CASSQDRSEQFF. The DNA of the CDR3 is TGCGCCAGCAGCCAAGACCGGTCCGAGCAGTTCTTC.

This chain joins TRBV6-5 and TRBJ2-1, with 10 positions matching TRBD1. V lost 4 bases, J lost 10 bases, and 13 bases stayed unmatched. The V gene's germline CDR1 is MNHEY and CDR2 SVGAGI. The length of the CDR3 is 16 residues. The CDR3 DNA reads TGTGCCAGCAGTTCCTCCACCCGCGGGACAGGGGACGAGCAGTTCTTC. It translates to CASSSSTRGTGDEQFF.